A selection of T cell receptor beta chains follows, all from one sample in a study of identical twins. TCRdb called the 5' RACE reads again in MiXCR, with one record for every CDR3 protein. Of about 340,000 distinct CDR3 sequences in the sample, roughly 10% were seen once. The source material was naive T cells sorted from blood. The receptors come from a woman in her 50s in good health. CDR3s include the opening cysteine and the closing phenylalanine or tryptophan. D genes are given only for firm matches. Clone size is not always given. Where it is, it says once, few, many or a class for expanded clones.

d_gene | j_gene | abundance | v_gene | CDR3nt | CDR3aa
TRBD1 | TRBJ2-7 | NA | TRBV29-1 | TGCAGCGTTGAATCGGCGGGACAGGTGCAGTACTTC | CSVESAGQVQYF
TRBD2 | TRBJ2-3 | few | TRBV3-1 | TGTGCCAGCAGCCAAGGGGGACTAGCCGCAGATACGCAGTATTTT | CASSQGGLAADTQYF
NA | TRBJ1-2 | few | TRBV3-1 | TGTGCCAGCAGCCAAGTGGAGGGGCGTGGTGGCTACACCTTC | CASSQVEGRGGYTF
TRBD2 | TRBJ2-3 | NA | TRBV7-8 | TGTGCCAGCAGCTTTATAGCGGGAGGGGGCACAGATACGCAGTATTTT | CASSFIAGGGTDTQYF
TRBD2 | TRBJ2-1 | many | TRBV5-1 | TGCGCCAGCAGCTTGTTAGTGACTAGCGGGTGGAGCTCCTACAATGAGCAGTTCTTC | CASSLLVTSGWSSYNEQFF
NA | TRBJ2-2 | many | TRBV29-1 | TGCAGCGCCCTTATAAACGCGAACACCGGGGAGCTGTTTTTT | CSALINANTGELFF
TRBD1 | TRBJ1-1 | few | TRBV5-1 | TGCGCCAGCTCGACAGGGGTAGACACTGAAGCTTTCTTT | CASSTGVDTEAFF
TRBD2 | TRBJ2-1 | few | TRBV11-3 | TGTGCCAGCAGCTTATCCCGACTAGCGGGAGGTACCTACAATGAGCAGTTCTTC | CASSLSRLAGGTYNEQFF
NA | TRBJ2-1 | few | TRBV20-1 | TGCAGTGCTAGGGTGGGGGCTAGGGGCTCCTACAATGAGCAGTTCTTC | CSARVGARGSYNEQFF
NA | TRBJ1-2 | few | TRBV7-2 | TGTGCCAGCAGCGCAGGGTCAGTTTTACTGTATGGCTACACCTTC | CASSAGSVLLYGYTF